What follows describes a single TCR beta chain. Its antigen is unknown. Using RNA transcripts as the source, TCR beta CDR3 regions were amplified. First-round RT-PCR of the TCR CDR3 relied on the HTBI primer set. TCRdb passed the multiplex PCR reads through MiXCR, listing each CDR3 protein once. The data contain about 530,000 distinct CDR3 sequences, roughly a sixth of them singletons. The data belong to a study of T cells in Graves' hyperthyroidism and ophthalmopathy. Study overall: Specimen type is peripheral blood, collected at initial diagnosis prior to any treatment.

Study findings and constraints: In the blood, most expanded thyroid clonotypes above 0.001 appeared as well.

Exclusion criteria comprised uncontrolled infection, other autoimmune disease, pregnancy or lactation. In making diagnoses, clinical symptoms, serum thyroxine and TRAb, thyroid ultrasound and orbital computed tomography were all used. Per the germline V gene, CDR1 is LGHNA and CDR2 is YNFKEQ. The V end was cut by 1 base, the J end by 2 bases, with 15 bases between. This CDR3 region has 16 residues. The chain has TRBV4-2 and TRBJ2-7; possibly TRBD1 or TRBD2 for D (5 bases each). This clonotype originated in a woman under 30 with Graves' ophthalmopathy. The sample was blood. The CDR3 nucleotides read TGTGCCAGCAGCCAAGTTGTTGGGACGGACGCCTACGAGCAGTACTTC. Translating it yields CASSQVVGTDAYEQYF.